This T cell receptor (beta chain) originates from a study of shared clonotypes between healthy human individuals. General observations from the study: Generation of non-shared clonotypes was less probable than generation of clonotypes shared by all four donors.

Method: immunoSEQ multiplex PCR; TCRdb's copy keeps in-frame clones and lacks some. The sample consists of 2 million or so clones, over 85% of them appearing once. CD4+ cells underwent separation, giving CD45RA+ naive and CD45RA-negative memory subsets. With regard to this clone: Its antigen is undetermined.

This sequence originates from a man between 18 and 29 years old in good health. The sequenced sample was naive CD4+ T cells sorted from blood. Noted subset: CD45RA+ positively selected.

This CDR3 is CSVAAGGYGYTF. CDR3 DNA: TGCAGCGTTGCGGCAGGGGGCTATGGCTACACCTTC. The chain links TRBV29-1 to TRBJ1-2; 7 bases line up with TRBD1. Unmatched junction bases numbered 3, after V lost 4 bases and J lost 4 bases. Germline V CDR1 and CDR2: SQVTM, ANQGSEA. This CDR3 is built from 12 residues.